The present T cell receptor beta chain was sequenced within a study of shared clonotypes between healthy human individuals. Study-wide findings and caveats: What rarefaction showed was incomplete sorted-subset sequencing despite large depth.

Germline V lookup: CDR1 KGHSH, CDR2 LQKENI. Trimming took 4 bases from V and 6 from J; bases not matched to a gene: 6. This CDR3 is built from 14 residues. Genomic DNA belonging to each subset was distributed in equal measure over several immunoSEQ plates. TCRdb's table, derived via immunoSEQ multiplex PCR, lists solely in-frame clones and lacks some. Among about 700,000 clones listed, 74% were seen once. Those who donated were healthy HIV-negative adults, with no recent acute infections or vaccinations reported. Division of CD4+ cells produced a CD45RA+ naive subset and a CD45RA-negative memory subset. This clone was seen a handful of times. Its antigen is unknown.

This TCR derives from a woman under 40 in good health. Sequences were obtained from memory CD4+ T cells sorted from blood. Subset of the sample: CD45RA-negative fraction. The chain links TRBV18 to TRBJ1-1, with 9 bases aligning to TRBD1. CDR3 sequence reads: CASSLSGTGPEAFF. CDR3 bases: TGTGCCAGCTCACTTTCCGGGACAGGGCCTGAAGCTTTCTTT.